One sample yielded the 19 T cell receptor beta chains listed below, sequenced in a study of beta chain features in type 1 diabetes. Whole-study findings and limits: Patients with Type 1 diabetes showed moderately but significantly shorter TCRB CDR3s in all four CD4+ subsets.

No antigen has been assigned to these receptors. All of the isolated RNA was reverse transcribed, so expressed TCRB transcripts were sequenced. Using immunoSEQ multiplex PCR, the repertoire was profiled, and TCRdb retains in-frame clones only, with some absent. The profile shows 310,000 or so clones, about 15% of them singletons. Sequencing was done on a sample of naive CD4+ T cells from blood. The receptors here all came from a man aged 18 to 35 with type 1 diabetes.

This clone was found a few times. The chain couples TRBV9 to TRBJ1-1, with 7 bases fitting TRBD1. J lost 1 base, V lost 2 bases, and 8 bases had no gene match. Germline-derived CDR1 and CDR2 are SGDLS and YYNGEE. The CDR3 contains 16 residues. The CDR3 nucleotides are TGTGCCAGCAGCGTTACCTTGACAGGGTCGAACACTGAAGCTTTCTTT. It encodes CASSVTLTGSNTEAFF.

This clone was seen a few times. In nucleotides, the CDR3 is TGTGCCAGCAGCTTGATATTTTCCACTGAAGCTTTCTTT. It yields the protein CASSLIFSTEAFF. This chain uses TRBV5-4 with TRBJ1-1; D remains unclear. The germline gives CDR1 SGHNT, CDR2 YYREEE (reference sequence). The CDR3 has 13 amino acids. Deletions cut 1 base from V and 4 bases from J, with 8 bases between.

The chain couples TRBV7-2 to TRBJ2-5; 9 bases align to TRBD2. Germline lookup yields CDR1 SGHTA and CDR2 FQGNSA. J gave up 5 bases and V 2 bases, and 6 bases lay outside the gene matches. This CDR3 is built from 15 residues. The CDR3 sequence: CASSLRGGEGETQYF. The CDR3 DNA is TGTGCCAGCAGCTTACGCGGGGGGGAAGGGGAGACCCAGTACTTC.

The rearrangement uses TRBV6-5 and TRBJ2-7; weak D call: TRBD1 (5 bases). The CDR3 sequence is 14 residues long. Germline V gene data show CDR1 as MNHEY and CDR2 as SVGAGI. Trimming cost V 4 bases and J 0 bases, with 10 bases left between them. Here the CDR3 reads CASSWGQVSYEQYF. For the CDR3, the DNA is TGTGCCAGCAGTTGGGGCCAGGTCTCCTACGAGCAGTACTTC.

This clone was detected a few times. The chain has TRBV6-5 and TRBJ2-1; 12 bases align to TRBD2. The germline V gene has CDR1 MNHEY and CDR2 SVGAGI. V was clipped by 4 bases and J by 8 bases; unmatched bases: 6. This CDR3 is built from 15 residues. CDR3 nucleotides: TGTGCCAGCAGTTCCCCTAGCGGGGGGGCCTATGAGCAGTTCTTC. It is translated as CASSSPSGGAYEQFF.

The rearrangement joins TRBV23-1 to TRBJ2-7, with 16 positions matching TRBD2. TRBV23-1 is recorded as an ORF, its role being uncertain. The trim removed 3 bases at V and 0 bases at J, leaving 14 bases unmatched. This CDR3 comprises 21 residues. CDR3 in DNA: TGCGCCAGCAGTCAGTCCCTTTCGGGACTAGCGGGAGGGATACACTCCTACGAGCAGTACTTC. Amino acid sequence: CASSQSLSGLAGGIHSYEQYF.

This clone has more than one count but fewer than ten. The chain employs TRBV2 and TRBJ2-1; D remains unclear. This CDR3 spans 14 amino acids. V lost 8 bases to trimming and J lost 3 bases, with 14 bases between them. Germline V gives CDR1 SNHLY, CDR2 FYNNEI. CDR3 nucleotides: TGTGCCAGCTATGCGGCGCCCGGCTACAATGAGCAGTTCTTC. Its translation: CASYAAPGYNEQFF.

This clone was found a few times. The chain uses TRBV6-6 and TRBJ2-1; 16 bases match TRBD2. J was trimmed by 2 bases and V by 6 bases; bases with no gene match: 1. CDR1 and CDR2 (germline): MNHNY, SVGAGI (reference sequence). This CDR3 region has 16 residues. The CDR3 sequence: CASRGTSGRAYNEQFF. Written as DNA, the CDR3 is TGTGCCAGCAGAGGGACTAGCGGGAGGGCCTACAATGAGCAGTTCTTC.

The genes are TRBV29-1 and TRBJ2-3; 7 positions agree with TRBD1. The CDR3 is made up of 13 amino acids. Germline V lookup: CDR1 SQVTM, CDR2 ANQGSEA. V trimming: 4 bases; J trimming: 5 bases; junction bases outside the gene matches: 6. CDR3 region: CSVAGTAKDTQYF. The CDR3 nucleotides read TGCAGCGTTGCCGGGACAGCCAAAGATACGCAGTATTTT.

This clone was observed a handful of times. The V and J genes are TRBV30 and TRBJ1-1; 8 bases map to TRBD1. Germline V gene sequence: CDR1 GTSNPN, CDR2 SVGIG (reference sequence). Trimming cost V 1 base and J 4 bases; bases outside gene matches: 8. This CDR3 comprises 15 residues. The CDR3 is CAWSDVRQGITEAFF. DNA of the CDR3: TGTGCCTGGAGTGATGTTAGACAGGGGATCACTGAAGCTTTCTTT.

As to this clone: The same CDR3 is also encoded by other DNA sequences in this sample. V and J are TRBV30 and TRBJ2-4, with TRBD2 as a possible D gene (5 bases). Trimming shortened V by 5 bases and J by 7 bases, and 15 bases separated the two germline ends. The CDR3 sequence is 13 residues long. CDR1 is GTSNPN, CDR2 SVGIG, per germline (reference sequence). The DNA for the CDR3 is TGTGCCTGGTTACTTAAACGGAGGAACATTCAGTACTTC. It translates to CAWLLKRRNIQYF.

The V gene is TRBV6-1, the J gene TRBJ2-7; perhaps TRBD2 as D (6 bases). This CDR3 region has 13 residues. CDR1 MNHNS and CDR2 SASEGT come from the germline V gene. With 3 bases removed from V and 7 bases from J, the gap between germline ends came to 13 bases. The CDR3: CASSEAGIGEQYF. The CDR3 nucleotides are TGTGCCAGCAGTGAGGCGGGGATCGGGGAGCAGTACTTC.

This clone was seen a handful of times. The chain employs TRBV5-1 and TRBJ2-7; 11 bases are shared with TRBD1. Germline lookup yields CDR1 SGHRS and CDR2 YFSETQ. The trim removed 3 bases at V and 1 base at J, leaving 3 bases unmatched. The CDR3 is 15 residues long. The chain's CDR3 is CASSSGQGASYEQYF. The CDR3 coding sequence is TGCGCCAGCAGCTCCGGACAGGGGGCATCCTACGAGCAGTACTTC. Supplemented by reference TRBV5-1 and TRBJ2-7, the full variable domain reads KAGVTQTPRYLIKTRGQQVTLSCSPISGHRSVSWYQQTPGQGLQFLFEYFSETQRNKGNFPGRFSGRQFSNSRSEMNVSTLELGDSALYLCASSSGQGASYEQYFGPGTRLTVT.

The rearrangement uses TRBV15 and TRBJ2-7, with 8 bases that match TRBD2. Losses at the gene ends were 1 base for V and 5 bases for J; bases not matched to a gene: 16. The CDR3 is 18 amino acids. The germline V gene encodes CDR1 LNHNV and CDR2 YYDKDF (reference sequence). The chain's CDR3 is CATSRGGAAGGIIDEQYF. As DNA, the CDR3 is TGTGCCACCAGCAGAGGCGGAGCTGCGGGAGGCATAATCGACGAGCAGTACTTC.

The rearrangement joins TRBV6-5 to TRBJ1-1, with D hard to call. The V gene lost 5 bases and the J gene lost 2 bases, with 12 bases spanning the gap. Germline-derived CDR1 and CDR2 are MNHEY and SVGAGI. This CDR3 spans 14 amino acids. The CDR3 is CASSQNGLNTEAFF. The CDR3 region has the DNA TGTGCCAGCAGTCAGAACGGGTTAAACACTGAAGCTTTCTTT.

V is TRBV10-3 and J is TRBJ2-1, with D perhaps matching TRBD2 (7 bases). Deletions cut 7 bases from V and 7 bases from J, with 20 bases between. Germline loops: CDR1 ENHRY, CDR2 SYGVKD. The CDR3 has 15 residues. The CDR3 spells CAITGHRGGSNEQFF. The DNA of the CDR3 is TGTGCCATCACTGGACATCGCGGGGGCTCAAATGAGCAGTTCTTC.

The chain carries TRBV11-2 and TRBJ2-3; no reliable D call. Germline V lookup: CDR1 SGHAT, CDR2 FQNNGV. The CDR3 covers 18 residues. V was clipped by 1 base and J by 1 base, with 18 bases between them. The CDR3 region has the DNA TGTGCCAGCAGCTTAGCGCAGACTCGCCTCCGGGGCACAGATACGCAGTATTTT. It yields the protein CASSLAQTRLRGTDTQYF. Using reference TRBV11-2 and TRBJ2-3 for the parts outside the CDR3, the full variable domain is EAGVAQSPRYKIIEKRQSVAFWCNPISGHATLYWYQQILGQGPKLLIQFQNNGVVDDSQLPKDRFSAERLKGVDSTLKIQPAKLEDSAVYLCASSLAQTRLRGTDTQYFGPGTRLTVL.

This clone has just a few counts. This rearrangement joins TRBV27 to TRBJ1-3; weak D call: TRBD1 (5 bases). The CDR3 is 15 amino acids. Germline V gene lookup returns CDR1 MNHEY and CDR2 SMNVEV (reference sequence). Trimming left V 5 bases short and J 0 bases short, with 11 bases between. The CDR3 DNA sequence: TGTGCCAGCAGTACAGGTTCCCACTCTGGAAACACCATATATTTT. This gives the protein CASSTGSHSGNTIYF.

The V call is TRBV5-1, the J call TRBJ2-3, with 8 bases fitting TRBD2. This CDR3 region has 18 residues. V lost 1 base, J lost 4 bases, and 14 bases stayed unmatched. The V gene's germline CDR1 is SGHRS and CDR2 YFSETQ. The CDR3 sequence is CASSLSGKAGVEADTQYF. CDR3 coding DNA: TGCGCCAGCAGCTTGAGCGGGAAAGCGGGAGTGGAGGCAGATACGCAGTATTTT.